This record concerns one T cell receptor (beta chain) sequence. The sample comes from a study of graft-versus-host responses after intestinal transplantation. The CDR3 spans 13 residues. The V gene end was trimmed by 6 bases and the J gene end by 9 bases; junction bases not matched to a gene: 8. From germline, CDR1 is MNHEY and CDR2 SVGAGI. Measured with immunoSEQ multiplex PCR; TCRdb has only the in-frame clones, and not every one. The profile covers about 39,000 clones, with roughly 91% appearing a single time and 7% to 7.5% taken by the ten largest. This TCR derives from a human patient who received an intestinal transplant, so some T cells may come from the graft donor. Specimen: PBMCs, collected approximately 270 days after transplant. The V and J genes are TRBV6-5 and TRBJ2-4; 7 bases are a match to TRBD1. The CDR3 reads CASRPPRQGIQYF. The CDR3 coding sequence is TGTGCCAGCAGACCCCCCCGACAGGGCATTCAGTACTTC.